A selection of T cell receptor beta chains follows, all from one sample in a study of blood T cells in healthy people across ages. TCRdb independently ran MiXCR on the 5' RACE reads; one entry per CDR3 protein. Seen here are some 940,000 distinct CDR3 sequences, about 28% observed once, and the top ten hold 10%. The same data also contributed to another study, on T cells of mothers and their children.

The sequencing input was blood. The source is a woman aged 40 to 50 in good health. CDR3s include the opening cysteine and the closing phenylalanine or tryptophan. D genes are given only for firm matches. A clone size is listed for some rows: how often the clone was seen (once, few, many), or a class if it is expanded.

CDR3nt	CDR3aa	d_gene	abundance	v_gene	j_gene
TGTGCCAGCAGTGCCCCTAGGACCCAGTACTTC	CASSAPRTQYF	NA	few	TRBV28	TRBJ2-5
TGCAGTGCAAGGACAGTTGAGCAGTTCTTC	CSARTVEQFF	NA	many	TRBV20-1	TRBJ2-1
TGTGCCACCAGGGCGGGGGTGTACAATGAGCAGTACTTC	CATRAGVYNEQYF	TRBD2	NA	TRBV24-1	TRBJ2-5
TGCGCCAGCAGCCCGACTAGCTTAAAAAATGAGCAGTTCTTC	CASSPTSLKNEQFF	TRBD2	few	TRBV12-3/TRBV12-4	TRBJ2-1
TGTGCCATCAGTGAGTCTCCCTACGAGCAGTACTTC	CAISESPYEQYF	NA	many	TRBV10-3	TRBJ2-7
TGTGCCAGTCTACAAGGGCCCGGGGACCTGGGCACTGAAGCTTTCTTT	CASLQGPGDLGTEAFF	NA	NA	TRBV5-6	TRBJ1-1
TGTGCCAGCAGCCGCTTAGAGGGGGGAGGCATTAGGAGGGACGAGCAGTACTTC	CASSRLEGGGIRRDEQYF	NA	many	TRBV11-2	TRBJ2-7
TGTGCCAGCAGCTCCCCTGGCCTAGGAATGACCCAGTACTTC	CASSSPGLGMTQYF	NA	many	TRBV11-2	TRBJ2-5
TGCAGCGGTGGCATGGGACACAGAAAAGAGACCCAGTACTTC	CSGGMGHRKETQYF	NA	NA	TRBV29-1	TRBJ2-5
TGCGCCAGCAGCCCCGGGACTAGCGGGATTACAGATACGCAGTATTTT	CASSPGTSGITDTQYF	TRBD2	many	TRBV5-1	TRBJ2-3
TGCGCCAGCAGCTTAGGAACGACTAGCGGTGCAAATACGCAGTATTTT	CASSLGTTSGANTQYF	TRBD2	NA	TRBV5-1	TRBJ2-3
TGTGCCAGCAGGAGAGGGAGGACAGTCATCCTCACAGATACGCAGTATTTT	CASRRGRTVILTDTQYF	NA	NA	TRBV6-2/TRBV6-3	TRBJ2-3
TGTGCCAGCAGCTTATACACCGGCACAGATACGCAGTATTTT	CASSLYTGTDTQYF	NA	NA	TRBV7-9	TRBJ2-3
TGTGCCAGCAGCGGACGGACTAGCGGGGACAATGAGCAGTTCTTC	CASSGRTSGDNEQFF	TRBD2	NA	TRBV3-1	TRBJ2-1
TGTGTCTGGAGTGTACACAGGGCGTCCGGGGAGCTGTTTTTT	CVWSVHRASGELFF	NA	NA	TRBV30	TRBJ2-2
TGTGCCACCAGCAGAGAGAGGGGAGCCTACGGGCAGTACTTC	CATSRERGAYGQYF	NA	NA	TRBV15	TRBJ2-4
TGCGCCAGCAGCGCGGGACTAGCGGGGGGAGGAGGTGAGCAGTTCTTC	CASSAGLAGGGGEQFF	TRBD2	many	TRBV5-1	TRBJ2-1
TGTGCCAGCAGCGGAACCCGCTATGGCTACACCTTC	CASSGTRYGYTF	NA	many	TRBV7-9	TRBJ1-2
TGTGCCGGCAGTGAAACGGGACCCCTCCACTTT	CAGSETGPLHF	NA	NA	TRBV2	TRBJ1-6
TGTGCCAGCAGTTACTCGAGGGGGGGACTGTCCACTGAAGCTTTCTTT	CASSYSRGGLSTEAFF	NA	few	TRBV6-2/TRBV6-3	TRBJ1-1
TGTGCCAGCAGTTTGGGACCGGGACAGGGCGAGAACATTCAGTTCTTC	CASSLGPGQGENIQFF	TRBD1	NA	TRBV6-2/TRBV6-3	TRBJ2-1
TGCAGCGTTGCGGGGAGGGGACGGGAGACCCAGTTCTTC	CSVAGRGRETQFF	TRBD2	NA	TRBV29-1	TRBJ2-1
TGTGCCAGCAGTTCAAAAAAACAGGGCGGCGAGCAGTACTTC	CASSSKKQGGEQYF	NA	many	TRBV28	TRBJ2-7
TGCGCCAGCAGCTTGGCCGCGGGGGCCTCCTACGAGCAGTACTTC	CASSLAAGASYEQYF	NA	NA	TRBV5-1	TRBJ2-7
TGTGCCAGCAGCGTTAGGGGCACTGAAGCTTTCTTT	CASSVRGTEAFF	NA	few	TRBV7-9	TRBJ1-1
TGCGCCAGCAGCCAAGATGCGACTGAGAGCTCCTACGAGCAGTACTTC	CASSQDATESSYEQYF	NA	many	TRBV4-3	TRBJ2-7
TGTGCCAGCAGCCAGCCCAGAAGTACCAGATATTTT	CASSQPRSTRYF	NA	NA	TRBV3-1	TRBJ1-3
TGCAGTGCTATAATAAACTCGGGGGTGTGGAACACTGAAGCTTTCTTT	CSAIINSGVWNTEAFF	NA	few	TRBV20-1	TRBJ1-1
TGTGCCAGCAGCGCCGGGACGGCTGAAAAACTGTTTTTT	CASSAGTAEKLFF	NA	few	TRBV9	TRBJ1-4
TGTGCCAGCAGTGAAATAGGGGGGCAAGAGACCCAGTACTTC	CASSEIGGQETQYF	NA	NA	TRBV2	TRBJ2-5
TGTGCCAGCAGTCCCCGCATCGAGGGTGGCACAGATACGCAGTATTTT	CASSPRIEGGTDTQYF	NA	many	TRBV11-2	TRBJ2-3
TGCAGCGTTCGTGCAGGAGATGGCTACACCTTC	CSVRAGDGYTF	NA	NA	TRBV29-1	TRBJ1-2
TGCAGCGTTGAGAAGAGCCGCACAGATACGCAGTATTTT	CSVEKSRTDTQYF	NA	many	TRBV29-1	TRBJ2-3
TGCAGTGCCACCCGCCCGGGACTAGCGGGGGGCGGGGTAGAGACCCAGTACTTC	CSATRPGLAGGGVETQYF	TRBD2	many	TRBV20-1	TRBJ2-5
TGTGCCAGCAGTGAAATGACGGGACTAGCGGGGGTCAGCACAGATACGCAGTATTTT	CASSEMTGLAGVSTDTQYF	TRBD2	NA	TRBV2	TRBJ2-3
TGTGCCAGCAGCCCAAAACAGGGGGTCTCCTACAATGAGCAGTTCTTC	CASSPKQGVSYNEQFF	TRBD1	once	TRBV7-3	TRBJ2-1
TGTGCCATCAACGAGGGAGGGATCTCTGGAAACACCATATATTTT	CAINEGGISGNTIYF	NA	NA	TRBV10-3	TRBJ1-3
TGCGCCAGCAGCCGTGTGACAGGATTACCTGGGAATGAGCAGTTCTTC	CASSRVTGLPGNEQFF	NA	many	TRBV5-1	TRBJ2-1
TGTGCCAGCAGCAAAGAGGATGGGGACTCTCGTGAGCAGTTCTTC	CASSKEDGDSREQFF	NA	few	TRBV21-1	TRBJ2-1
TGTGCCAGCAGTGAACGAATCGGGACAGGGGGCTACGAGCAGTACTTC	CASSERIGTGGYEQYF	TRBD1	many	TRBV6-1	TRBJ2-7
TGTGCCAGCAGCCCAGGTGGGGGCTCTGGGGCCAACGTCCTGACTTTC	CASSPGGGSGANVLTF	NA	few	TRBV9	TRBJ2-6
TGTGCCAGCAGCTTAGAGGTTAGGGAATCTGAAGCTTTCTTT	CASSLEVRESEAFF	NA	few	TRBV7-6	TRBJ1-1
TGTGCCAGCAGCTCCCTGGACAGGGAAACCGCCGGGGAGCTGTTTTTT	CASSSLDRETAGELFF	TRBD1	NA	TRBV7-3	TRBJ2-2
TGTGCCAGCAGTTCACACTGGACACCAACTGAAGCTTTCTTT	CASSSHWTPTEAFF	NA	NA	TRBV27	TRBJ1-1